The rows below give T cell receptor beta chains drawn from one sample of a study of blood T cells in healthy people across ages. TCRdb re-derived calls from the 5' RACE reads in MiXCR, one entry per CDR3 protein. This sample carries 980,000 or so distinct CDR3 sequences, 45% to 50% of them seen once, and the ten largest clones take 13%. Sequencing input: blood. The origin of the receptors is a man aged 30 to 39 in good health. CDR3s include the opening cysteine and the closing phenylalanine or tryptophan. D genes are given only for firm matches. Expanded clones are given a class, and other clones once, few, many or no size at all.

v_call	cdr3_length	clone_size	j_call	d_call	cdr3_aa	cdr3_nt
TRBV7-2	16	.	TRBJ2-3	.	CASKEYGPRPADTQYF	TGTGCCAGCAAAGAGTACGGACCCCGGCCGGCAGATACGCAGTATTTT
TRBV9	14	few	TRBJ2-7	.	CASSGGTTTHEQYF	TGTGCCAGCAGCGGCGGGACAACGACCCACGAGCAGTACTTC
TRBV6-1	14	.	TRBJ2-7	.	CASSVQGFAYEQYF	TGTGCCAGCAGTGTACAGGGTTTCGCCTACGAGCAGTACTTC
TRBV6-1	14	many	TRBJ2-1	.	CASRLSASYNEQFF	TGTGCCAGCAGACTGAGTGCCAGCTACAATGAGCAGTTCTTC
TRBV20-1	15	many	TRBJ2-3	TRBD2	CSAPWSGGSTDTQYF	TGCAGTGCTCCGTGGAGCGGGGGCAGCACAGATACGCAGTATTTT
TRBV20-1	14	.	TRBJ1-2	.	CSARDMRLNYGYTF	TGCAGTGCTAGAGATATGCGGCTTAACTATGGCTACACCTTC
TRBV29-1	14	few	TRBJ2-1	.	CSVEFLLTHNEQFF	TGCAGCGTTGAGTTTCTACTAACACACAATGAGCAGTTCTTC
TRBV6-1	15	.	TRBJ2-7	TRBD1	CASSHPGQGFYEQYF	TGTGCCAGCAGTCATCCGGGACAGGGGTTCTACGAGCAGTACTTC
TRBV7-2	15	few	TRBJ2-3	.	CASSLVATSTDTQYF	TGTGCCAGCAGCTTAGTGGCCACCAGCACAGATACGCAGTATTTT
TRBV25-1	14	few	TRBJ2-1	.	CASTGPRSYNEQFF	TGTGCCAGCACCGGGCCCCGCTCCTACAATGAGCAGTTCTTC
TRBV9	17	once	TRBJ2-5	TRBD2	CASSLRTSGGPATTQYF	TGTGCCAGCAGCTTACGGACTAGCGGGGGGCCCGCGACTACCCAGTACTTC
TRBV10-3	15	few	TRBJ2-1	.	CAISDSGTVWNEQFF	TGTGCCATCAGTGATTCTGGGACGGTCTGGAATGAGCAGTTCTTC
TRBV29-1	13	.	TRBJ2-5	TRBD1	CSVVTGPGQAQYF	TGCAGCGTTGTAACAGGTCCCGGACAGGCTCAGTACTTC
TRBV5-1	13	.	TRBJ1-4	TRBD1	CASSPGGNEKLFF	TGCGCCAGCAGCCCAGGGGGAAATGAAAAACTGTTTTTT
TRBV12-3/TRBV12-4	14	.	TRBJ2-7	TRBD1	CASSVQGASYEQYF	TGTGCCAGCAGTGTCCAGGGGGCCTCCTACGAGCAGTACTTC